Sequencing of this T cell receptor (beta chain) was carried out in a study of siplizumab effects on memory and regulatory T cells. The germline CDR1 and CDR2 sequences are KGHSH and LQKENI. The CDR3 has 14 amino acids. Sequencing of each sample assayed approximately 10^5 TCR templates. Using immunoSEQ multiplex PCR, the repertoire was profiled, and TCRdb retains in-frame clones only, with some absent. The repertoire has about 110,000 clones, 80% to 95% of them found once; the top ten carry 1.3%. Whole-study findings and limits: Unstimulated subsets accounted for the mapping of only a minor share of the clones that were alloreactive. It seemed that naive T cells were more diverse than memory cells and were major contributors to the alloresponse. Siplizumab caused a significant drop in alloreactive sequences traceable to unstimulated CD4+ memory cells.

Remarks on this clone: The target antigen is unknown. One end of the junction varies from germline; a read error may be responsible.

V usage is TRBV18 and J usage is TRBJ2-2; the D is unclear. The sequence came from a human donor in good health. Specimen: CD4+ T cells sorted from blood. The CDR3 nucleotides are TGTGCCAGCTCACCACCAGGGAACCCCGGGGAGCTGTTTTTT. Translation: CASSPPGNPGELFF.